This T cell receptor beta chain was identified during a study of CD4+ T cells in melanoma. Study-wide points: A reported correlation linked neoantigen-specific CD4+ T cells to CD8+, macrophage and B cell function. In melanoma, neoantigen-specific CD4+ T cells reportedly differed in differentiation state.

Repertoires were generated with immunoSEQ multiplex PCR, while TCRdb's copy carries only in-frame clones and drops some. The top ten hold less than 2% of the sample, which has 120,000 to 150,000 clones, around 90% seen once. As to this clone: Its target is unknown.

The sequence came from a human donor with melanoma.

In DNA form, the CDR3 reads TGTGCCAGCAGCTTAACGGGAAGCGGTGAAGCTTTCTTT. This sequence encodes CASSLTGSGEAFF. The chain recombines TRBV7-3 with TRBJ1-1; D call uncertain. Trimming pared 0 bases from V and 7 bases from J, leaving 9 bases between. Germline loops: CDR1 SGHTA, CDR2 FQGTGA. The CDR3 length is 13 residues.